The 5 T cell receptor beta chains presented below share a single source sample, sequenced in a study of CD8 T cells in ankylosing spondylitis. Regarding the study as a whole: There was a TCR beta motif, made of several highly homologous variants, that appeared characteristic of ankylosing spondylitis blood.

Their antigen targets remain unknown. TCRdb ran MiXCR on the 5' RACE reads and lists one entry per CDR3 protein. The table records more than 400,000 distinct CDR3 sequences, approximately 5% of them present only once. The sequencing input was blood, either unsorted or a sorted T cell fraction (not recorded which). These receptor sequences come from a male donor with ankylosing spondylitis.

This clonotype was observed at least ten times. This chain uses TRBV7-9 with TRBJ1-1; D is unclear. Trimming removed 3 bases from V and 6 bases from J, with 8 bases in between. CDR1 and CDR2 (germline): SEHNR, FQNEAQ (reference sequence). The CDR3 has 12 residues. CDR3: CASSFVGAEAFF. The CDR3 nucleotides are TGTGCCAGCAGCTTCGTGGGCGCTGAAGCTTTCTTT.

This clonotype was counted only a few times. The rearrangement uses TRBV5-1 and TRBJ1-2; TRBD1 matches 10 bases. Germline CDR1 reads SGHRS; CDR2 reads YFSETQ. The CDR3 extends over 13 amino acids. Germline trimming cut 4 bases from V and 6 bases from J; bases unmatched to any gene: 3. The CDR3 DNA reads TGCGCCAGCAGCCTGACAGGGGGCGATGGCTACACCTTC. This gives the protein CASSLTGGDGYTF. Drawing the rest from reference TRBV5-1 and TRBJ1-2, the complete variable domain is KAGVTQTPRYLIKTRGQQVTLSCSPISGHRSVSWYQQTPGQGLQFLFEYFSETQRNKGNFPGRFSGRQFSNSRSEMNVSTLELGDSALYLCASSLTGGDGYTFGSGTRLTVV.

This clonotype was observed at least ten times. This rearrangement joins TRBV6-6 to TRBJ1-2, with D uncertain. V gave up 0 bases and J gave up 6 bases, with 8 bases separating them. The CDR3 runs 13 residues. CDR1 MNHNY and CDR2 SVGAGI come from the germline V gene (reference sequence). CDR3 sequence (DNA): TGTGCCAGCAGTTACTCGAAAAGGGATGGCTACACCTTC. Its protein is CASSYSKRDGYTF.

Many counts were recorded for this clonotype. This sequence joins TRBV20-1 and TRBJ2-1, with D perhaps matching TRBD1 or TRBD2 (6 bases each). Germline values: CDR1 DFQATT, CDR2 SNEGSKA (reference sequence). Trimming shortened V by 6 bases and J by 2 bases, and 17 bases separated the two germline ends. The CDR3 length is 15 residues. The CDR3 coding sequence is TGCAGTGCCAGCTTGGGCGGGACAACCTACAATGAGCAGTTCTTC. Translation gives CSASLGGTTYNEQFF.

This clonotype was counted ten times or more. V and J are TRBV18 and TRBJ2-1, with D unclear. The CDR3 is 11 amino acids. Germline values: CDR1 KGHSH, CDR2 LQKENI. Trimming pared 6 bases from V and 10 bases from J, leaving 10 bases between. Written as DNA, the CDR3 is TGTGCCAGCTCCGACTGGCGGGAGCAGTTCTTC. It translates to CASSDWREQFF.